Listed here are 29 T cell receptor beta chains from one sample, sequenced in a study of T cell responses to AZD1222 COVID-19 vaccine. Measured with immunoSEQ multiplex PCR; TCRdb has only the in-frame clones, and not every one. The table lists around 100,000 clones, approximately 89% of them singletons. Source: peripheral blood, taken 28 days after the second AZD1222 dose. The receptor set was obtained from an adult who received the AZD1222 COVID-19 vaccine.

The chain couples TRBV10-1 to TRBJ2-1; D is unresolved. Trimming cost V 3 bases and J 3 bases, with 15 bases left between them. The germline gives CDR1 WNHNN, CDR2 SYGVQD (reference sequence). This CDR3 has 16 residues. The chain's CDR3 is CASSDRIRSGYNEQFF. CDR3 nucleotides: TGCGCCAGCAGTGACCGAATACGGAGTGGCTACAATGAGCAGTTCTTC.

V and J are TRBV6-5 and TRBJ1-5; D uncertain. This CDR3 region has 14 residues. V was clipped by 10 bases and J by 0 bases, with 13 bases between them. Germline V gives CDR1 MNHEY, CDR2 SVGAGI. In DNA, the CDR3 is TGTGCCACCGACCCGGGGATTAGCAATCAGCCCCAGCATTTT. Residues: CATDPGISNQPQHF.

The chain uses TRBV6-5 and TRBJ2-5; D unresolved. Trimming cost V 6 bases and J 1 base, with 6 bases left between them. CDR1 and CDR2 (germline): MNHEY, SVGAGI. This CDR3 region has 12 residues. The CDR3 DNA is TGTGCCAGCAGCGGTCCCCAAGAGACCCAGTACTTC. Protein: CASSGPQETQYF.

This sequence joins TRBV27 and TRBJ1-2; D gene uncertain. V was trimmed by 3 bases and J by 0 bases, leaving 8 bases between them. Germline V gene data show CDR1 as MNHEY and CDR2 as SMNVEV (reference sequence). There are 14 residues in the CDR3. The CDR3 sequence: CASSFRPANYGYTF. CDR3 nucleotide sequence: TGTGCCAGCAGTTTCAGGCCAGCTAACTATGGCTACACCTTC.

V usage is TRBV10-3 and J usage is TRBJ2-3; tentatively, D is TRBD1 (6 bases). CDR1 is ENHRY and CDR2 is SYGVKD in the germline V gene. V was cut by 6 bases and J by 2 bases, with 9 bases left in between. The length of the CDR3 is 13 residues. The CDR3 bases are TGTGCCATCAGGGACAGCACCACAGATACGCAGTATTTT. Amino acid sequence: CAIRDSTTDTQYF.

CDR3 nucleotides: TGTGCCAGCTCACCACCGGTAGCGATAGCCCGTGGGGATGAGCAGTTCTTC. Its protein is CASSPPVAIARGDEQFF. This rearrangement joins TRBV18 to TRBJ2-1; tentative D call: TRBD2 (5 bases). Looked up from germline, CDR1 is KGHSH and CDR2 is LQKENI. V lost 0 bases to trimming and J lost 8 bases, with 20 bases between them. This CDR3 spans 17 amino acids.

CDR3 nucleotides: TGTGCCAGCAGCCCCTGGGGGAGACCGGCTGAAGCTTTCTTT. Protein sequence: CASSPWGRPAEAFF. This chain connects TRBV27 to TRBJ1-1; a weak D match, TRBD1 (5 bases). Germline loops: CDR1 MNHEY, CDR2 SMNVEV (reference sequence). CDR3 length equals 14 residues. V was clipped by 6 bases and J by 6 bases, with 17 bases between them.

This clone came up once. The rearrangement joins TRBV7-9 to TRBJ1-1; TRBD1 matches at 7 bases. The germline V gene has CDR1 SEHNR and CDR2 FQNEAQ (reference sequence). The CDR3 has 14 amino acids. V was clipped by 4 bases and J by 3 bases; unmatched bases: 5. The CDR3 coding sequence is TGTGCCAGCAGCTCGACAGGGAGGGACACTGAAGCTTTCTTT. Amino acid sequence: CASSSTGRDTEAFF.

This chain joins TRBV6-2 or TRBV6-3 and TRBJ1-1; 7 nucleotides line up with TRBD1. Germline V lookup: CDR1 MNHEY, CDR2 SVGEGT. The CDR3 has 18 residues. Trimming removed 0 bases from V and 3 bases from J; junction bases left unmatched: 13. The CDR3 protein is CASSYSTSRFTGDTEAFF. The CDR3 DNA follows: TGTGCCAGCAGTTACTCGACTTCGAGATTCACAGGGGACACTGAAGCTTTCTTT.

The chain carries TRBV6-6 and TRBJ2-1; no definite D call. The CDR3 is 11 amino acids. Germline-derived CDR1 and CDR2 are MNHNY and SVGAGI (reference sequence). The V end lost 5 bases, the J end lost 5 bases, and 4 bases lay between the germline ends. The DNA of the CDR3 is TGTGCCAGCAGTGTAAACAATGAGCAGTTCTTC. Its protein product is CASSVNNEQFF.

The genes are TRBV5-6 and TRBJ2-1; the D call may be TRBD1 or TRBD2 (5 bases each). From germline, CDR1 is SGHDT and CDR2 YYEEEE. The V and J ends lost 3 bases and 8 bases respectively, with 15 bases between them. This CDR3 has 14 residues. CDR3 sequence (DNA): TGTGCCAGCAGCTCTCCTTTGAGGGGCCATGAGCAGTTCTTC. This codes for CASSSPLRGHEQFF.

The rearrangement uses TRBV4-1 and TRBJ1-2, with TRBD1 matching 8 bases. J gave up 0 bases and V 4 bases, and 4 bases lay outside the gene matches. Looked up from germline, CDR1 is MGHRA and CDR2 is YSYEKL. The CDR3 runs 15 residues. The CDR3, as DNA: TGCGCCAGCAGCCCTGGACAGGGCACTAACTATGGCTACACCTTC. Amino acids: CASSPGQGTNYGYTF.

The gene calls are TRBV5-4 and TRBJ2-3; D is ambiguous. The CDR3 is 14 amino acids. Looked up from germline, CDR1 is SGHNT and CDR2 is YYREEE (reference sequence). The ends were cut back, 0 bases at V and 0 bases at J, with 5 bases in the middle. In DNA, the CDR3 is TGTGCCAGCAGCTTGGACATTAGCACAGATACGCAGTATTTT. It encodes CASSLDISTDTQYF.

The chain is built from TRBV7-2 and TRBJ2-3, with 8 bases matching TRBD1. Germline CDR1 and CDR2: SGHTA and FQGNSA. V shed 4 bases, J shed 4 bases, and the junction held 1 base outside the gene matches. The CDR3 totals 13 residues. CDR3 sequence: CASSWTGSDTQYF. DNA for the CDR3: TGTGCCAGCAGCTGGACAGGGTCAGATACGCAGTATTTT.

V usage is TRBV4-2 and J usage is TRBJ2-7; D tentatively reads TRBD1 or TRBD2 (5 bases each). The CDR3 extends over 14 amino acids. The germline CDR1 and CDR2 sequences are LGHNA and YNFKEQ. Trimming removed 1 base at V and 0 bases at J, with 7 bases between. CDR3 DNA sequence: TGTGCCAGCAGCCAAGTTGGGGGCTCCTACGAGCAGTACTTC. Translating it yields CASSQVGGSYEQYF.

With respect to this clone: At one end, the junction sequence differs from germline, possibly due to a read error. The chain carries TRBV15 and TRBJ2-1; D possibly corresponds to TRBD2 (6 bases). CDR1 is LNHNV, CDR2 YYDKDF, per germline (reference sequence). This CDR3 spans 16 amino acids. The CDR3 reads CATSSAAGSSYNEQLF. For the CDR3, the DNA is TGTGCCACCAGCTCGGCCGCGGGGAGCTCCTACAATGAGCAGCTCTTC. Based on the CDR3 plus reference TRBV15 and TRBJ2-1, the full variable domain is DAMVIQNPRYQVTQFGKPVTLSCSQTLNHNVMYWYQQKSSQAPKLLFHYYDKDFNNEADTPDNFQSRRPNTSFCFLDIRSPGLGDTAMYLCATSSAAGSSYNEQLFGPGTRLTVL.

The chain carries TRBV18 and TRBJ2-5; 8 nucleotides line up with TRBD2. V shed 3 bases, J shed 4 bases, and the junction held 7 bases outside the gene matches. This CDR3 is built from 15 residues. Germline V gene lookup returns CDR1 KGHSH and CDR2 LQKENI. DNA for the CDR3: TGTGCCAGCTCACCGAACGGGGGGGCAGGAGAGACCCAGTACTTC. Its translation is CASSPNGGAGETQYF.

This clone showed up just a few times. V gene TRBV9 combines with J gene TRBJ2-6; D might be TRBD2 (5 bases). V lost 3 bases and J lost 2, with 9 bases in between. Germline V gene lookup returns CDR1 SGDLS and CDR2 YYNGEE. CDR3 length equals 15 residues. CDR3 in DNA: TGTGCCAGCAGCGACGGGGTAACTGGGGCCAACGTCCTGACTTTC. Encoded protein: CASSDGVTGANVLTF.

V gene TRBV28 combines with J gene TRBJ1-6, with D tentatively TRBD1 (5 bases). The CDR3 has 15 residues. In germline, CDR1 is MDHEN, CDR2 SYDVKM. With 6 bases removed from V and 6 bases from J, the gap between germline ends came to 15 bases. For the CDR3, the DNA is TGTGCCAGCAGCGACTCGGGGGGTATTAATTCACCCCTCCACTTT. Its protein product is CASSDSGGINSPLHF.

The CDR3 sequence is CASSSTALTNYGYTF. CDR3 bases: TGTGCCAGCAGCTCGACAGCCCTCACTAACTATGGCTACACCTTC. The rearrangement links TRBV7-2 to TRBJ1-2; a possible D gene is TRBD1 (5 bases). CDR3 size: 15 residues. Looked up from germline, CDR1 is SGHTA and CDR2 is FQGNSA. Trimming took off 4 bases at V and 0 bases at J, with 12 bases between the two ends.

This rearrangement joins TRBV5-1 to TRBJ1-5, with unresolved D. Germline-derived CDR1 and CDR2 are SGHRS and YFSETQ. The V end lost 5 bases, the J end lost 5 bases, and 17 bases lay between the germline ends. The CDR3 is made up of 15 amino acids. CDR3 in amino acids: CASSLDGRTDQPQHF. Here the CDR3 DNA reads TGCGCCAGCAGTCTTGACGGGAGAACGGATCAGCCCCAGCATTTT.

The rearrangement uses TRBV6-5 and TRBJ1-5; D is undetermined. The CDR3 runs 15 residues. V lost 7 bases and J lost 9, with 22 bases in between. Germline V CDR1 and CDR2: MNHEY, SVGAGI. The CDR3 here is CASNPTSRGDRPQHF. In DNA form, the CDR3 reads TGTGCCAGCAACCCAACCTCACGTGGAGACCGGCCCCAGCATTTT.

The V and J genes are TRBV3-1 (or the pseudogene TRBV3-2) and TRBJ1-6, with 7 bases identical to TRBD1. The ends lost 4 bases at V and 9 bases at J; junction bases unmatched: 6. The CDR3 length is 14 residues. Germline V gene data show CDR1 as LGHDT and CDR2 as YNNKEL (reference sequence). CDR3 nucleotides: TGTGCCAGCAGCCTGACAGGGAGCAGTTCACCCCTCCACTTT. Translation gives CASSLTGSSSPLHF.

This clone was detected once. The chain carries TRBV2 and TRBJ2-7, with D possibly being TRBD2 (5 bases). The germline CDR1 and CDR2 sequences are SNHLY and FYNNEI. The CDR3 extends over 14 amino acids. V was trimmed by 4 bases and J by 0 bases, leaving 10 bases between them. CDR3 in amino acids: CASSVGLSSYEQYF. DNA for the CDR3: TGTGCCAGCAGTGTCGGACTGAGCTCCTACGAGCAGTACTTC.

There are a few counts of this clone. The V gene is TRBV6-1, the J gene TRBJ2-2; D is unresolved. CDR3 length: 13 amino acids. Trimming removed 2 bases at V and 5 bases at J, with 6 bases between. The V gene's germline CDR1 is MNHNS and CDR2 SASEGT. The CDR3 loop reads CASSEWWTGELFF. In nucleotides, the CDR3 is TGTGCCAGCAGTGAATGGTGGACCGGGGAGCTGTTTTTT.

This chain connects TRBV29-1 to TRBJ2-3; either TRBD1 or TRBD2 may fit D (6 bases each). The CDR3 has 12 residues. Germline V gene data show CDR1 as SQVTM and CDR2 as ANQGSEA. V was clipped by 5 bases and J by 6 bases, with 12 bases between them. The CDR3 region is CSVMGGGDTQYF. The CDR3 DNA sequence: TGCAGCGTTATGGGGGGCGGTGATACGCAGTATTTT.

The J gene is TRBJ1-4, the V gene TRBV7-9; no firm D call. The CDR3 totals 13 residues. Trimming removed 5 bases at V and 4 bases at J, with 8 bases between. Germline V lookup: CDR1 SEHNR, CDR2 FQNEAQ (reference sequence). The CDR3 loop reads CASSRALNEKLFF. CDR3 in DNA: TGTGCCAGCAGCCGGGCCCTTAATGAAAAACTGTTTTTT.

This clone was detected once. The rearrangement uses TRBV6-6 and TRBJ2-7; 7 nucleotides match TRBD1. Germline assignment: CDR1 MNHNY and CDR2 SVGAGI (reference sequence). The CDR3 extends over 14 amino acids. The V gene end was trimmed by 5 bases and the J gene end by 7 bases; junction bases not matched to a gene: 11. In DNA form, the CDR3 reads TGTGCCAGCAGTCCGGGACAGACACCTCAGGAGCAGTACTTC. Translated, it gives CASSPGQTPQEQYF.

The rearrangement links TRBV4-2 to TRBJ1-1; 8 nucleotides agree with TRBD1. The germline V gene encodes CDR1 LGHNA and CDR2 YNFKEQ. The J segment lost 10 bases and the V segment lost 1 base, leaving 2 bases of the junction unmatched. This CDR3 is built from 12 residues. CDR3 protein: CASSQGGTGAFF. The CDR3 DNA is TGTGCCAGCAGCCAAGGCGGGACAGGAGCTTTCTTT.